The T cell receptor (beta chain) described here comes from a study of shared clonotypes between healthy human individuals. Sequencing was performed with immunoSEQ multiplex PCR; in TCRdb, only in-frame clones are kept and a portion is missing. Of nearly 1 million clones listed, approximately 80% are singletons. Study-level points and caveats: Represented diversity, genetic and exposure-history alike, was limited by few donors. The sampled material consisted only of blood, and tissue repertoires are likely to differ. In the sorted subsets, rarefaction showed sequencing was incomplete despite large depth.

The V gene lost 2 bases and the J gene lost 5 bases, with 13 bases spanning the gap. The CDR3 is 14 amino acids. Germline assignment: CDR1 SGHRS and CDR2 YFSETQ. Donors, without exception, were Caucasian adults residing in Nashville, Tennessee. In regard to this clone: Its antigen is still unknown.

The sample comprised memory CD4+ T cells sorted from blood. Subset noted: CD45RA-negative fraction. This TCR derives from a man between 18 and 29 years old in good health. The V and J genes are TRBV5-1 and TRBJ2-5; D perhaps matches TRBD1 (5 bases). CDR3 sequence reads: CASSFGHDPETQYF. The CDR3 DNA is TGCGCCAGCAGCTTTGGACACGATCCTGAGACCCAGTACTTC.